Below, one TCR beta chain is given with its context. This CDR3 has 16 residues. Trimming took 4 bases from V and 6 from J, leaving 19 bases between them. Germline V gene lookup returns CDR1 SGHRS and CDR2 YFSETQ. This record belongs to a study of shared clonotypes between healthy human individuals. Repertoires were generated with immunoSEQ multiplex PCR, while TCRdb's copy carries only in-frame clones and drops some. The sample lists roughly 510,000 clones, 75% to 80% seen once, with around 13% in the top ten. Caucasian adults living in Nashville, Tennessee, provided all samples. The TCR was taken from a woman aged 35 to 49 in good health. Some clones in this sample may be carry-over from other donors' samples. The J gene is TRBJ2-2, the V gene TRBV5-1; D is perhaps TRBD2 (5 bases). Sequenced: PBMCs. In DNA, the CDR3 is TGCGCCAGCAGCGCCGTTGGTATCTCCGGGGCCGGGGAGCTGTTTTTT. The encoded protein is CASSAVGISGAGELFF.